This TCR beta chain was identified during a study of Graves' ophthalmopathy and Graves' hyperthyroidism. Germline loops: CDR1 LNHNV, CDR2 YYDKDF (reference sequence). The CDR3 extends over 14 amino acids. Trimming removed 1 base at V and 7 bases at J, with 13 bases between. The diagnosis combined clinical symptoms, thyroxine, TRAb, thyroid ultrasound and orbital computed tomography scans. Amplified material comprised TCR beta CDR3 regions derived from RNA transcripts. RT-PCR with HTBI primers came first, then second-round multiplex PCR. TCRdb re-analysed the multiplex PCR reads in MiXCR, keeping a single row per CDR3 protein. Of about 740,000 distinct CDR3 sequences detected, 40% appear once; the ten largest clones hold approximately 43%.

What was sequenced was peripheral blood. This TCR came from an adult man with Graves' ophthalmopathy. The gene calls are TRBV15 and TRBJ1-1; D is perhaps TRBD1 (6 bases). This CDR3 is CATSRVRGFNEAFF. CDR3 nucleotides: TGTGCCACCAGCAGAGTGAGGGGGTTTAATGAAGCTTTCTTT. Complete variable domain (other parts from reference TRBV15 and TRBJ1-1): DAMVIQNPRYQVTQFGKPVTLSCSQTLNHNVMYWYQQKSSQAPKLLFHYYDKDFNNEADTPDNFQSRRPNTSFCFLDIRSPGLGDTAMYLCATSRVRGFNEAFFGQGTRLTVV.